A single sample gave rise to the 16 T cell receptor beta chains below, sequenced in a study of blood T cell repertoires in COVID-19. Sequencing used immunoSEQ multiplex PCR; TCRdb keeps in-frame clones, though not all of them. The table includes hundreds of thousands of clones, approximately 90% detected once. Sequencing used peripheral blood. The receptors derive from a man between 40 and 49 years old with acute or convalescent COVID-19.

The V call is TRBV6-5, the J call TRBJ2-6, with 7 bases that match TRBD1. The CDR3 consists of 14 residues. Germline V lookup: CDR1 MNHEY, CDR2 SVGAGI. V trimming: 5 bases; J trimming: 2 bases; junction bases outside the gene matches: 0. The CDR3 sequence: CASSTGAGANVLTF. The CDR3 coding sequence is TGTGCCAGCAGTACAGGGGCTGGGGCCAACGTCCTGACTTTC.

CDR3 protein: CASSLTGVVYEQFF. CDR3 in DNA: TGTGCCAGCAGCTTAACAGGGGTAGTGTATGAGCAGTTCTTC. The genes are TRBV5-5 and TRBJ2-1, with 7 bases identical to TRBD1. There are 14 residues in the CDR3. Germline CDR1 is SGHKS and CDR2 is YYEKEE (reference sequence). The V gene end was trimmed by 2 bases and the J gene end by 8 bases; junction bases not matched to a gene: 7.

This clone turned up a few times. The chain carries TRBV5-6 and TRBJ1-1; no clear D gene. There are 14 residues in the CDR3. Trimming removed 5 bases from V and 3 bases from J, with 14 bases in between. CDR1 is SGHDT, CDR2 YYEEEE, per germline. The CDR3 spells CASRMYSRDTEAFF. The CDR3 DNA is TGTGCCAGCAGAATGTATAGCAGAGACACTGAAGCTTTCTTT.

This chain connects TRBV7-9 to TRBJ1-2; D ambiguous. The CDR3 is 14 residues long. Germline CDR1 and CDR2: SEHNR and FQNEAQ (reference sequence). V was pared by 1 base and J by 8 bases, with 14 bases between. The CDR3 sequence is CASSLGRREAGYTF. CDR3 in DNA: TGTGCCAGCAGCTTAGGGCGGAGGGAAGCGGGCTACACCTTC.

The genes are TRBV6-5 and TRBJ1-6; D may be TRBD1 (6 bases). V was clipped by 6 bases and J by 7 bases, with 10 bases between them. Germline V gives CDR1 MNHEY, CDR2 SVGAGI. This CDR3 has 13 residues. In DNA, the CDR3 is TGTGCCAGCAGGCACCAGGGGAATTCACCCCTCCACTTT. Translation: CASRHQGNSPLHF.

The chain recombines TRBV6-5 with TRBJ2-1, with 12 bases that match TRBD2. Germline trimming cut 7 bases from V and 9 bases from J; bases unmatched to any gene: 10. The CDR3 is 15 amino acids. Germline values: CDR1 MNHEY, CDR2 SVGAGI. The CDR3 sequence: CASTPLAGGSGEQFF. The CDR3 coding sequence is TGTGCCAGCACTCCACTAGCGGGGGGATCGGGTGAGCAGTTCTTC.

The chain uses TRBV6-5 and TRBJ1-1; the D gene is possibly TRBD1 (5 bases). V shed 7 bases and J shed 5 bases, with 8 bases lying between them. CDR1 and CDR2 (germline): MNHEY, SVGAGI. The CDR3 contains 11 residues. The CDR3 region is CASTRGTEAFF. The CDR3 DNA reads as TGTGCCAGCACCCGGGGGACTGAAGCTTTCTTT.

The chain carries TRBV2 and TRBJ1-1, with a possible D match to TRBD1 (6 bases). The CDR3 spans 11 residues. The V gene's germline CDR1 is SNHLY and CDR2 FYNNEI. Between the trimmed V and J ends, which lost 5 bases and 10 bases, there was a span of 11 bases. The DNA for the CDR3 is TGTGCCAGCAGTAGACAGGTGTTAGCTTTCTTT. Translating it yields CASSRQVLAFF.

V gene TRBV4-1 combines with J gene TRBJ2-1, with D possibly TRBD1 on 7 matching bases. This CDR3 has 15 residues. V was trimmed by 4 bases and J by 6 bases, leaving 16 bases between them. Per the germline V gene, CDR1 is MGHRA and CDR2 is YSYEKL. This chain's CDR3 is CASSLRDRDLNEQFF. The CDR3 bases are TGCGCCAGCAGCCTGCGGGACAGAGACCTCAATGAGCAGTTCTTC.

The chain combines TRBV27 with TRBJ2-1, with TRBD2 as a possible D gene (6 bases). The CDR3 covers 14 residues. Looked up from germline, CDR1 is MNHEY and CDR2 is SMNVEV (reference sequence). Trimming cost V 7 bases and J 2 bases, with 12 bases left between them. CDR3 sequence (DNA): TGTGCCAGCACTAGGGACTTTACCTACAATGAGCAGTTCTTC. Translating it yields CASTRDFTYNEQFF.

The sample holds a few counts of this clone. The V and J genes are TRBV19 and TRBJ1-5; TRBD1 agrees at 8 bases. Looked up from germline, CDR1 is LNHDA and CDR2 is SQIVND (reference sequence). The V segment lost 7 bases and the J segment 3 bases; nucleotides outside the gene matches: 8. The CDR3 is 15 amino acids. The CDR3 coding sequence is TGTGCCAGTAAGCGAGGGGGACAGGTCAATCAGCCCCAGCATTTT. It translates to CASKRGGQVNQPQHF.

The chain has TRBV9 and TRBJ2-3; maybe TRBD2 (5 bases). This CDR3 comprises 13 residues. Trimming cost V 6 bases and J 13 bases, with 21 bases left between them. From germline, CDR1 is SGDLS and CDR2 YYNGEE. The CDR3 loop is CASTPSGSGLEYF. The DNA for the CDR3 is TGTGCCAGCACCCCCTCGGGGAGTGGATTGGAGTATTTT.

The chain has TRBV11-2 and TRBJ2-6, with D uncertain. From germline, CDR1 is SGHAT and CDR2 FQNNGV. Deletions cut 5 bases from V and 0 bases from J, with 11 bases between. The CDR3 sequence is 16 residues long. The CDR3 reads CASSPGRRSGANVLTF. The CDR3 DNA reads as TGTGCCAGCAGCCCTGGGCGCCGCTCTGGGGCCAACGTCCTGACTTTC.

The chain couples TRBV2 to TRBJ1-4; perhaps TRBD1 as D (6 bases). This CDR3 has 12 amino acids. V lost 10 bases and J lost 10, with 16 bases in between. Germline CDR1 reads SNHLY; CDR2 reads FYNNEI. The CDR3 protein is CATEQQGRKLFF. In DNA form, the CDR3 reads TGTGCCACCGAGCAACAGGGTAGAAAACTGTTTTTT.

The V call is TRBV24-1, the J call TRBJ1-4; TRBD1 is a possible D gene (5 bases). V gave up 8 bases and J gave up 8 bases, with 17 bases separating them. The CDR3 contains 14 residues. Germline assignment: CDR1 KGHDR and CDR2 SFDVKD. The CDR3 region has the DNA TGTGCCACCAATGGGGCGGCGGCAAAGGAAAAACTGTTTTTT. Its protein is CATNGAAAKEKLFF.

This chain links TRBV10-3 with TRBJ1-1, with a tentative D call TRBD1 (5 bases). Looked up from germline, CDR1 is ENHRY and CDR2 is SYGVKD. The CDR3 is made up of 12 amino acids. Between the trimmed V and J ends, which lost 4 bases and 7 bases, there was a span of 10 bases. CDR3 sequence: CAISARQNEAFF. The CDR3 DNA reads TGTGCCATCAGTGCCCGACAGAATGAAGCTTTCTTT.